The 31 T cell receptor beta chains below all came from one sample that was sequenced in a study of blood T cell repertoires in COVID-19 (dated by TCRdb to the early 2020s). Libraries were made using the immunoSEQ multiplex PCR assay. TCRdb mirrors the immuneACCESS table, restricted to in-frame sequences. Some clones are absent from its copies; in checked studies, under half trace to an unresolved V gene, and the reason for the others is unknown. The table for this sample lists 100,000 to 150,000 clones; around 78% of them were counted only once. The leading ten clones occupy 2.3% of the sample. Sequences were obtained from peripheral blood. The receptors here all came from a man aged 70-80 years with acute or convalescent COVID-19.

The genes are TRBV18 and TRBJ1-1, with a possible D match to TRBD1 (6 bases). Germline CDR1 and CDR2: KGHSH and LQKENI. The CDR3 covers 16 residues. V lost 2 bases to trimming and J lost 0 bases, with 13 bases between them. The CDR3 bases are TGTGCCAGCTCACCAGTAACAGGGTTGGTGAACACTGAAGCTTTCTTT. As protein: CASSPVTGLVNTEAFF.

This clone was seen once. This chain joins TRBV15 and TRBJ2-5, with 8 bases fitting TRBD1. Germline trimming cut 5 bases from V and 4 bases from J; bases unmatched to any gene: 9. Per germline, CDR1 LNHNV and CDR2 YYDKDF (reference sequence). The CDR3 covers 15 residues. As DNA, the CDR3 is TGTGCCACCAGCGCGTCAGGGGGCGCGTCAGAGACCCAGTACTTC. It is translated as CATSASGGASETQYF.

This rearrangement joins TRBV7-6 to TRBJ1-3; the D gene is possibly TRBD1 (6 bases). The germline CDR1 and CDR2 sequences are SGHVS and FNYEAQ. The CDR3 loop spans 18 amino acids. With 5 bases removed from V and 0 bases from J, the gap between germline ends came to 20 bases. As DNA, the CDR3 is TGTGCCAGCAGCCCATTCCCCGGGACATCAGTCTCTGGAAACACCATATATTTT. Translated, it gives CASSPFPGTSVSGNTIYF.

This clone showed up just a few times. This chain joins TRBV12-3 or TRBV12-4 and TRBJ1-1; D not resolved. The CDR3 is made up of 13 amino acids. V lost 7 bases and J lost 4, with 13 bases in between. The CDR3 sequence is CASTQRAGTEAFF. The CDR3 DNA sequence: TGTGCCAGCACCCAACGGGCGGGCACTGAAGCTTTCTTT.

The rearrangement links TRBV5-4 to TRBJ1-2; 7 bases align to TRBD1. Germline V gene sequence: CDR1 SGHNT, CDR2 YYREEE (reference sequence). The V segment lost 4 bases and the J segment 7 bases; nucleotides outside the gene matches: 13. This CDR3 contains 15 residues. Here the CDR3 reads CASSLGGTGVGGYTF. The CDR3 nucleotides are TGTGCCAGCAGCCTGGGAGGTACAGGGGTGGGTGGCTACACCTTC.

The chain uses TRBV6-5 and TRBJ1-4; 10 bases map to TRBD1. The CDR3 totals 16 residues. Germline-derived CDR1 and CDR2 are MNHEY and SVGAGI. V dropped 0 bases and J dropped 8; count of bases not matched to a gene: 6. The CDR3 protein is CASSYSGGQGGEKLFF. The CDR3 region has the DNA TGTGCCAGCAGTTACTCCGGCGGACAGGGGGGCGAAAAACTGTTTTTT.

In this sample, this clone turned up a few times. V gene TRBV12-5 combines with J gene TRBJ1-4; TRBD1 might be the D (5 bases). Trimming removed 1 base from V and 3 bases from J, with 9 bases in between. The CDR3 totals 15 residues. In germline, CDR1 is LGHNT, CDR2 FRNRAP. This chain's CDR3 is CASGLGGTSNEKLFF. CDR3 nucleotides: TGTGCTAGTGGTTTGGGTGGGACTTCTAATGAAAAACTGTTTTTT.

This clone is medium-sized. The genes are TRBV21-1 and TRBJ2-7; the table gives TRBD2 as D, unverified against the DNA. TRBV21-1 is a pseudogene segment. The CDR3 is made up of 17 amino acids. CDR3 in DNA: TGTGCCAGCAGCACCGGGACTACCAACGAGGGTAACTACGAGCAGTACTTC. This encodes CASSTGTTNEGNYEQYF.

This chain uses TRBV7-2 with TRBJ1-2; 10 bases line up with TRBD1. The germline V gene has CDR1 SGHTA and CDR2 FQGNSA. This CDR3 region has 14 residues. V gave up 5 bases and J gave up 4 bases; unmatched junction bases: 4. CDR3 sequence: CASSQDRGVYGYTF. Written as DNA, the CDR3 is TGTGCCAGCAGCCAGGACAGGGGGGTCTATGGCTACACCTTC. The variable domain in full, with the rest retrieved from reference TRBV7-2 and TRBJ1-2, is GAGVSQSPSNKVTEKGKDVELRCDPISGHTALYWYRQSLGQGLEFLIYFQGNSAPDKSGLPSDRFSAERTGGSVSTLTIQRTQQEDSAVYLCASSQDRGVYGYTFGSGTRLTVV.

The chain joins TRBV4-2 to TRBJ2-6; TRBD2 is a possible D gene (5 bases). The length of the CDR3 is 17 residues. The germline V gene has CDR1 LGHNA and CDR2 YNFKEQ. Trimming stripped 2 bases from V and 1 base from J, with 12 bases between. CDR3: CASSQNVRGSGANVLTF. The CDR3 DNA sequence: TGTGCCAGCAGCCAAAACGTACGGGGATCTGGGGCCAACGTCCTGACTTTC.

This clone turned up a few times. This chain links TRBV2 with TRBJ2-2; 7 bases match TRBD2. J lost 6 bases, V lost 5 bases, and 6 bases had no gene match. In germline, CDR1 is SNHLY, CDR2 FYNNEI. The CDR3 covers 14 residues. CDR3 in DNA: TGTGCCAGCAGTTCACTAGCGAGTCCCGGGGAGCTGTTTTTT. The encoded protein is CASSSLASPGELFF.

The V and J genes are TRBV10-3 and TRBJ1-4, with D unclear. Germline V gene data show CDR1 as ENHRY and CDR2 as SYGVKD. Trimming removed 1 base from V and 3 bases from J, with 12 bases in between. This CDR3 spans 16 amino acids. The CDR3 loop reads CAISEFIWEANEKLFF. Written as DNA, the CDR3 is TGTGCCATCAGTGAGTTTATCTGGGAGGCTAATGAAAAACTGTTTTTT.

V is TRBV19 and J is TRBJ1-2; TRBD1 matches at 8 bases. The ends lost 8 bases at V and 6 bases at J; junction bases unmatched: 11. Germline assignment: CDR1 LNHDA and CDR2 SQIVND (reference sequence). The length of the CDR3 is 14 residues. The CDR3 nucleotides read TGTGCCAGTCAAAGGACAGGGCGAAGAAATGGCTACACCTTC. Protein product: CASQRTGRRNGYTF. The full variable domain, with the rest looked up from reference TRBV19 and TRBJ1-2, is DGGITQSPKYLFRKEGQNVTLSCEQNLNHDAMYWYRQDPGQGLRLIYYSQIVNDFQKGDIAEGYSVSREKKESFPLTVTSAQKNPTAFYLCASQRTGRRNGYTFGSGTRLTVV.

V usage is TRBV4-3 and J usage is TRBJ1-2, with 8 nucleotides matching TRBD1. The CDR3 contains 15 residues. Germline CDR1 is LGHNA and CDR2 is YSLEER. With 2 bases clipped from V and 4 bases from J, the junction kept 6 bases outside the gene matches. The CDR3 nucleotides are TGCGCCAGCAGCCAACTGACAGGGGAGGGCTATGGCTACACCTTC. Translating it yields CASSQLTGEGYGYTF.

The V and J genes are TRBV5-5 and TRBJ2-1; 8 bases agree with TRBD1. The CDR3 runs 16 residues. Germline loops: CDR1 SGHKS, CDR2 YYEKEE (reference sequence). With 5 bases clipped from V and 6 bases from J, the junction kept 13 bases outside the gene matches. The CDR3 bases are TGTGCCAGCAGGCCTACAATTGGACAGGGCTCCAATGAGCAGTTCTTC. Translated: CASRPTIGQGSNEQFF.

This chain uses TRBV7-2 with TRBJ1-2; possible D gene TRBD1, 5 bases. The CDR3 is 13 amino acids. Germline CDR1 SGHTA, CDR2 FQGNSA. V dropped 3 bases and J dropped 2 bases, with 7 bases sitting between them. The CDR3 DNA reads TGTGCCAGCAGCTTGGACACGAACTATGGCTACACCTTC. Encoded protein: CASSLDTNYGYTF.

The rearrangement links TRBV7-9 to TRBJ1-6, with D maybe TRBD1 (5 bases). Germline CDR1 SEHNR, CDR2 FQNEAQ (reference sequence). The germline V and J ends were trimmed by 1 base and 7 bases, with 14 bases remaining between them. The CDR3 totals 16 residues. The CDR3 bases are TGTGCCAGCAGCTTAGGCCAGGGCTCCCGAAATTCACCCCTCCACTTT. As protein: CASSLGQGSRNSPLHF.

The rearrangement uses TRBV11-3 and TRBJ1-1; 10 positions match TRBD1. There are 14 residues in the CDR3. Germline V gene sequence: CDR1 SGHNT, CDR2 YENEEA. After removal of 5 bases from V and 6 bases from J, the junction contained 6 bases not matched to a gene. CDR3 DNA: TGTGCCAGCAGCCCGACAGGGGGCGTCGCTGAAGCTTTCTTT. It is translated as CASSPTGGVAEAFF.

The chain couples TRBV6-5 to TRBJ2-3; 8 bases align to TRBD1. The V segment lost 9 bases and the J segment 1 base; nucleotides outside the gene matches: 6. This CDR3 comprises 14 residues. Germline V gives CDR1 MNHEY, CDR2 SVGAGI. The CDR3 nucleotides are TGTGCCAGTTCAGGGGGCGCCGGCACAGATACGCAGTATTTT. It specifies CASSGGAGTDTQYF.

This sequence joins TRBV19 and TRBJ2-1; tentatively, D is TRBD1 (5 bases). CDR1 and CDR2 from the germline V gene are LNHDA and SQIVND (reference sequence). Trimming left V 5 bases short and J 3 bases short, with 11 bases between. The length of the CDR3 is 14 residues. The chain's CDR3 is CASSPQGYYNEQFF. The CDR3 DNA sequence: TGTGCCAGTAGTCCCCAGGGATACTACAATGAGCAGTTCTTC.

As DNA, the CDR3 is TGTGCCAGTAGGATCCCGGGACAGGGAGGAGGAAACACCATATATTTT. This gives the protein CASRIPGQGGGNTIYF. This rearrangement joins TRBV19 to TRBJ1-3, with 9 bases that match TRBD1. The CDR3 spans 16 residues. The V gene end was trimmed by 6 bases and the J gene end by 4 bases; junction bases not matched to a gene: 10. Germline V gives CDR1 LNHDA, CDR2 SQIVND (reference sequence).

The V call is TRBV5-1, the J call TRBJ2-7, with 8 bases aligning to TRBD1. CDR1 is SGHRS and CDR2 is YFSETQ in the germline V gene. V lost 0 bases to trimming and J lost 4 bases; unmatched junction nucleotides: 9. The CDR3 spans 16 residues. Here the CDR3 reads CASSLEFAGGMYEQYF. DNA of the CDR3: TGCGCCAGCAGCTTGGAGTTTGCAGGGGGCATGTACGAGCAGTACTTC.

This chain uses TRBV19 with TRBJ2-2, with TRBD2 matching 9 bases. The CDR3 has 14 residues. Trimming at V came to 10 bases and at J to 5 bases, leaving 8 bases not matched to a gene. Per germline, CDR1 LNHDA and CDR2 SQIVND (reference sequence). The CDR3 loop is CATRRGGQTGELFF. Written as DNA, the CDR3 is TGTGCCACCCGGCGGGGGGGCCAAACCGGGGAGCTGTTTTTT.

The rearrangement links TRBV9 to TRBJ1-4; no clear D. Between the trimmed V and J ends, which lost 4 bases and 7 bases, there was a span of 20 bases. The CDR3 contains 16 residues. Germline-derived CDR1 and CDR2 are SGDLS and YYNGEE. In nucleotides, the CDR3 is TGTGCCAGCAGCCCGCATGGATCTACTGGGAGTGAAAAACTGTTTTTT. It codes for CASSPHGSTGSEKLFF.

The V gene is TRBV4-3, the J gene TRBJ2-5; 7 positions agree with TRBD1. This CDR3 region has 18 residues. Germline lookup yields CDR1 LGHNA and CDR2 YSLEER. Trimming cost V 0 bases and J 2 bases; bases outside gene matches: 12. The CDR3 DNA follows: TGCGCCAGCAGCCAAGAAGGAACTAGAGGGGGCCATCAAGAGACCCAGTACTTC. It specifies CASSQEGTRGGHQETQYF.

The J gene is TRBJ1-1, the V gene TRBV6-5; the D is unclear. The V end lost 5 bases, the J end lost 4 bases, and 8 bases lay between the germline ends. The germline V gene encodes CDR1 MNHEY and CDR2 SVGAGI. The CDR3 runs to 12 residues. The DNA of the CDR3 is TGTGCCAGCAGTCGAGAATCCACTGAAGCTTTCTTT. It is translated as CASSRESTEAFF.

The CDR3 protein is CASSENGSNYGYTF. CDR3 sequence (DNA): TGTGCCAGCAGTGAGAATGGCTCTAACTATGGCTACACCTTC. The chain links TRBV2 to TRBJ1-2; D gene unclear. The CDR3 totals 14 residues. The germline gives CDR1 SNHLY, CDR2 FYNNEI. Trimming pared 3 bases from V and 0 bases from J, leaving 8 bases between.

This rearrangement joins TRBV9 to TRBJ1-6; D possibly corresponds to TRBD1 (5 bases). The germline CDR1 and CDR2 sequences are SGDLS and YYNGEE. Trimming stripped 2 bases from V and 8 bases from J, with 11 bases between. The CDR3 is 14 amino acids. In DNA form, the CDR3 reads TGTGCCAGCAGCGTCGGTGTCAGGGATTCACCCCTCCACTTT. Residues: CASSVGVRDSPLHF.

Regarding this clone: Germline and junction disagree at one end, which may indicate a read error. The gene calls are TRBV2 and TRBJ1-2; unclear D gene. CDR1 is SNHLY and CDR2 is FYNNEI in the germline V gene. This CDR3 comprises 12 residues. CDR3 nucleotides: TGTGCCAGCAGTGAACCCCCGAGCCGCCCCCGCTTC. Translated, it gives CASSEPPSRPRF.

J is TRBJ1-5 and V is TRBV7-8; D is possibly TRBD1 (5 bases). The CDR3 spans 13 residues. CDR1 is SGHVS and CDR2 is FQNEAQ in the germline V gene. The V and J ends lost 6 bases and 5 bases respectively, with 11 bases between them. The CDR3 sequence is CASRGSGYQPQHF. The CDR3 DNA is TGTGCCAGCAGAGGGTCAGGGTATCAGCCCCAGCATTTT.

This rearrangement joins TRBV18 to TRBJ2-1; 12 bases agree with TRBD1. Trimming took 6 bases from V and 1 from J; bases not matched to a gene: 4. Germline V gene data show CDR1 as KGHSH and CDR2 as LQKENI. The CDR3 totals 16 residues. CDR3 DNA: TGTGCCAGCTCGGGACAGGGGGCGCGGTCCTACAATGAGCAGTTCTTC. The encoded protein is CASSGQGARSYNEQFF. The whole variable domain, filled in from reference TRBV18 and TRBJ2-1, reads NAGVMQNPRHLVRRRGQEARLRCSPMKGHSHVYWYRQLPEEGLKFMVYLQKENIIDESGMPKERFSAEFPKEGPSILRIQQVVRGDSAAYFCASSGQGARSYNEQFFGPGTRLTVL.